Shown below are 25 T cell receptor beta chains from a single sample sequenced in a study of blood T cells in healthy people across ages. With a J-beta primer mix and a sample-barcoded 5' primer, a second PCR ran about 6 to 11 cycles. TCRdb itself ran the 5' RACE reads through MiXCR, one entry per CDR3 protein. The top ten hold roughly 18% of the sample, which has 450,000 to 700,000 distinct CDR3 sequences, about 25% seen once. The sequencing sample was made of blood. The receptors shown here come from a woman aged 65 to 85 in good health.

The rearrangement joins TRBV7-9 to TRBJ2-7; tentative D call: TRBD1 (6 bases). CDR1 is SEHNR and CDR2 is FQNEAQ in the germline V gene (reference sequence). The CDR3 spans 14 residues. Between the trimmed V and J ends, which lost 2 bases and 6 bases, there was a span of 14 bases. For the CDR3, the DNA is TGTGCCAGCAGCTTAACAGGGTACGATTTCGAGCAGTACTTC. It yields the protein CASSLTGYDFEQYF.

The chain carries TRBV7-3 and TRBJ2-5; 9 nucleotides agree with TRBD2. The end of the DNA is better explained by TRBJ2-1, so the J call may be wrong. Germline CDR1 is SGHTA and CDR2 is FQGTGA. The CDR3 is made up of 15 amino acids. CDR3: CASSLGTSPIDEQFF. CDR3 bases: TGTGCCAGCAGCTTAGGGACTAGCCCTATTGATGAGCAGTTCTTC.

This clonotype was found a few times. The chain has TRBV12-3 or TRBV12-4 and TRBJ1-6; D gene unclear. Trimming shortened V by 5 bases and J by 9 bases, and 14 bases separated the two germline ends. The CDR3 loop spans 14 amino acids. In DNA, the CDR3 is TGTGCCAGCAGTCTTGACGCCTCGGGTTCACCCCTCCACTTT. This translates into CASSLDASGSPLHF.

This clonotype was counted only a few times. The chain has TRBV5-7 and TRBJ2-3; 9 bases agree with TRBD2. TRBV5-7 belongs to the ORF category, with a function that is uncertain. This CDR3 contains 17 residues. The trim removed 4 bases at V and 2 bases at J, leaving 11 bases unmatched. CDR3 DNA: TGTGCCAGCAGCCAGTTCGGGGCGGGGGGGTACACAGATACGCAGTATTTT. Its protein is CASSQFGAGGYTDTQYF.

This clonotype occurred once. The chain joins TRBV20-1 to TRBJ1-5; maybe TRBD1 (5 bases). Germline CDR1 and CDR2: DFQATT and SNEGSKA (reference sequence). Trimming shortened V by 3 bases and J by 4 bases, and 13 bases separated the two germline ends. The CDR3 runs 14 residues. CDR3 amino acids: CSASIGAGNQPQHF. In nucleotides, the CDR3 is TGCAGTGCTAGTATAGGGGCCGGTAATCAGCCCCAGCATTTT.

The CDR3, as DNA: TGTGCCAGCAGCGTCACACCAAGGGCGGGGGAAGAGACCCAGTACTTC. Its protein is CASSVTPRAGEETQYF. The chain combines TRBV9 with TRBJ2-5; TRBD2 agrees at 7 bases. Trimming took 2 bases from V and 3 from J; bases not matched to a gene: 10. Germline values: CDR1 SGDLS, CDR2 YYNGEE. The CDR3 extends over 16 amino acids.

The V gene is TRBV6-2 or TRBV6-3, the J gene TRBJ1-5; possible D gene TRBD1, 5 bases. The CDR3 loop spans 15 amino acids. Trimming left V 6 bases short and J 0 bases short, with 12 bases between. Germline CDR1 and CDR2: MNHEY and SVGEGT. The CDR3 nucleotides are TGTGCCAGCAGGCCACGACAGTATAGCAATCAGCCCCAGCATTTT. It is translated as CASRPRQYSNQPQHF.

This chain joins TRBV20-1 and TRBJ2-3; the D gene could be TRBD1 or TRBD2 (5 bases each). V was cut by 2 bases and J by 4 bases, with 19 bases left in between. This CDR3 spans 16 amino acids. Germline CDR1 DFQATT, CDR2 SNEGSKA (reference sequence). CDR3 in amino acids: CSARLEWDPQADTQYF. The CDR3 region has the DNA TGCAGTGCTAGACTGGAATGGGACCCCCAGGCAGATACGCAGTATTTT.

This clonotype has only a few counts. This chain uses TRBV6-5 with TRBJ1-2; D might be TRBD1 (6 bases). The V end lost 5 bases, the J end lost 2 bases, and 15 bases lay between the germline ends. The CDR3 is made up of 15 amino acids. CDR1 is MNHEY, CDR2 SVGAGI, per germline. DNA of the CDR3: TGTGCCAGCAGTCCGCAAACAGGGTCCAACTATGGCTACACCTTC. Protein product: CASSPQTGSNYGYTF.

This clonotype came up a few times. This chain uses TRBV11-3 with TRBJ2-7; D is uncertain. V lost 5 bases to trimming and J lost 4 bases, with 6 bases between them. Germline CDR1 and CDR2: SGHNT and YENEEA. This CDR3 has 11 amino acids. DNA for the CDR3: TGTGCCAGCAGCACACTATACGAGCAGTACTTC. Translating gives CASSTLYEQYF.

The table lists this clonotype with a few counts. The J gene is TRBJ2-3, the V gene TRBV10-3; TRBD2 matches at 10 bases. CDR1 is ENHRY, CDR2 SYGVKD, per germline. V shed 8 bases, J shed 3 bases, and the junction held 5 bases outside the gene matches. The CDR3 sequence is 14 residues long. The CDR3 here is CAIGTSVHTDTQYF. In DNA form, the CDR3 reads TGTGCCATCGGGACTAGCGTTCATACAGATACGCAGTATTTT.

This clonotype was observed a handful of times. The chain joins TRBV7-2 to TRBJ2-2, with D perhaps matching TRBD1 (6 bases). From germline, CDR1 is SGHTA and CDR2 FQGNSA. The CDR3 is 16 amino acids. V lost 3 bases and J lost 7, with 18 bases in between. The CDR3 region has the DNA TGTGCCAGCAGCTTGGGCTTATGGGGGCCAGGCGGGGAGCTGTTTTTT. Residues: CASSLGLWGPGGELFF.

This clonotype was observed a few times. The chain recombines TRBV7-2 with TRBJ1-1; D ambiguous. The ends were cut back, 4 bases at V and 1 base at J, with 7 bases in the middle. The CDR3 consists of 13 residues. Germline lookup yields CDR1 SGHTA and CDR2 FQGNSA. The CDR3: CASSYHKNTEAFF. The DNA of the CDR3 is TGTGCCAGCAGCTATCACAAGAACACTGAAGCTTTCTTT.

The sample holds one count of this clonotype. The chain links TRBV20-1 to TRBJ2-5; D gene unclear. Germline V gene lookup returns CDR1 DFQATT and CDR2 SNEGSKA (reference sequence). The CDR3 spans 14 residues. Trimming took 0 bases from V and 2 from J, leaving 10 bases between them. DNA of the CDR3: TGCAGTGCTAGAGAGCCCTACTTTCAAGAGACCCAGTACTTC. The encoded protein is CSAREPYFQETQYF.

This chain joins TRBV7-9 and TRBJ1-5; 7 positions match TRBD1. The CDR3 totals 14 residues. Trimming took 2 bases from V and 5 from J; bases not matched to a gene: 3. In germline, CDR1 is SEHNR, CDR2 FQNEAQ (reference sequence). The DNA for the CDR3 is TGTGCCAGCAGCTTACCCAGGGGGGATCAGCCCCAGCATTTT. Encoded protein: CASSLPRGDQPQHF.

This clonotype has only one observation. The junction differs from germline at one of its ends, possibly a read error. V gene TRBV5-1 combines with J gene TRBJ2-5, with 10 nucleotides matching TRBD2. This CDR3 has 14 amino acids. Germline-derived CDR1 and CDR2 are SGHRS and YFSETQ. CDR3 region: CAGSDTSGAETQYF. As DNA, the CDR3 is TGCGCCGGCAGCGATACTAGCGGGGCAGAGACCCAGTACTTC.

This clonotype appeared a few times. The rearrangement links TRBV7-2 to TRBJ1-2; D perhaps matches TRBD1 (5 bases). The CDR3 spans 14 residues. The V gene's germline CDR1 is SGHTA and CDR2 FQGNSA. Trimming left V 5 bases short and J 1 base short, with 11 bases between. CDR3 loop: CASSPPTVNYGYTF. As DNA, the CDR3 is TGTGCCAGCAGCCCCCCGACAGTTAACTATGGCTACACCTTC. Based on the CDR3 plus reference TRBV7-2 and TRBJ1-2, the full variable domain is GAGVSQSPSNKVTEKGKDVELRCDPISGHTALYWYRQSLGQGLEFLIYFQGNSAPDKSGLPSDRFSAERTGGSVSTLTIQRTQQEDSAVYLCASSPPTVNYGYTFGSGTRLTVV.

This clonotype was seen a few times. The chain couples TRBV7-2 to TRBJ2-1; D uncertain. The germline V gene has CDR1 SGHTA and CDR2 FQGNSA. The V end lost 4 bases, the J end lost 8 bases, and 9 bases lay between the germline ends. This CDR3 region has 12 residues. CDR3 sequence (DNA): TGTGCCAGCAGCTCCCGGTGGGATGAGCAGTTCTTC. It is translated as CASSSRWDEQFF.

This rearrangement joins TRBV29-1 to TRBJ1-1; 7 nucleotides match TRBD1. The V gene's germline CDR1 is SQVTM and CDR2 ANQGSEA. Trimming cost V 4 bases and J 1 base; bases outside gene matches: 9. The CDR3 runs 15 residues. The CDR3 spells CSVVRGLIPNTEAFF. The CDR3 DNA is TGCAGCGTTGTAAGGGGGCTAATCCCGAACACTGAAGCTTTCTTT.

This clonotype has a count of ten or more. This chain joins TRBV29-1 and TRBJ1-4; no clear D gene. The CDR3 consists of 14 residues. Trimming left V 5 bases short and J 7 bases short, with 17 bases between. From germline, CDR1 is SQVTM and CDR2 ANQGSEA. The CDR3 DNA is TGCAGCGTTACCCCTGGATTAGAGGCTGAAAAACTGTTTTTT. This codes for CSVTPGLEAEKLFF.

This clonotype was seen a handful of times. The V and J genes are TRBV7-2 and TRBJ2-5; 13 nucleotides agree with TRBD2. This CDR3 is built from 16 residues. Germline assignment: CDR1 SGHTA and CDR2 FQGNSA. The junction had 6 bases not matched to a gene; V was cut back by 4 bases and J by 4 bases. CDR3 region: CASSSTSGGGGETQYF. The CDR3 bases are TGTGCCAGCAGCTCCACTAGCGGGGGGGGAGGAGAGACCCAGTACTTC.

CDR3 sequence (DNA): TGTGCCAGCAGCTCCCTAACAGGCGGTGAAGCTTTCTTT. This sequence encodes CASSSLTGGEAFF. The chain has TRBV7-3 and TRBJ1-1; a weak D match, TRBD1 (5 bases). This CDR3 has 13 residues. V was cut by 4 bases and J by 7 bases, with 13 bases left in between. The V gene's germline CDR1 is SGHTA and CDR2 FQGTGA.

The chain joins TRBV6-5 to TRBJ2-7; tentatively, D is TRBD1 (6 bases). V lost 4 bases and J lost 3, with 16 bases in between. Germline CDR1 MNHEY, CDR2 SVGAGI. There are 15 residues in the CDR3. The CDR3 protein is CASSSVSTGYYEQYF. Written as DNA, the CDR3 is TGTGCCAGCAGTTCAGTCTCCACAGGGTACTACGAGCAGTACTTC.

A few counts support this clonotype. V usage is TRBV5-1 and J usage is TRBJ2-7; perhaps TRBD1 as D (6 bases). This CDR3 has 14 residues. Per germline, CDR1 SGHRS and CDR2 YFSETQ. Trimming removed 6 bases at V and 5 bases at J, with 18 bases between. The CDR3 nucleotides read TGCGCCAGCACGAGGACAGTTTTTGAACACGAGCAGTACTTC. It yields the protein CASTRTVFEHEQYF.

The chain couples TRBV27 to TRBJ1-6, with D perhaps TRBD1 (6 bases). This CDR3 has 14 residues. V was shortened by 3 bases and J by 9 bases, with 12 bases between the two germline ends. In germline, CDR1 is MNHEY, CDR2 SMNVEV (reference sequence). In nucleotides, the CDR3 is TGTGCCAGCAGTTTTTCAGGGGTTTCTTCACCCCTCCACTTT. This sequence encodes CASSFSGVSSPLHF.